One and the same sample provided the 17 T cell receptor beta chains below, sequenced in a study of beta chain features in type 1 diabetes. Sequencing targeted expressed TCRB transcripts, as all isolated RNA had been reverse transcribed. Here immunoSEQ multiplex PCR was the method, and the copy in TCRdb shows in-frame clones only, minus some. The table records under 200,000 clones, about 9.1% of them present only once. Input material: central memory CD4+ T cells from blood. The receptors shown here come from a woman aged 18-30 years in good health.

This clone was seen only a few times. The chain joins TRBV28 to TRBJ2-3; 14 bases line up with TRBD2. Per the germline V gene, CDR1 is MDHEN and CDR2 is SYDVKM. Trimming removed 6 bases from V and 4 bases from J; junction bases left unmatched: 9. This CDR3 region has 17 residues. CDR3 bases: TGTGCCAGCAGAGGACTAGCGGGAGGAGTAAGGTCAGATACGCAGTATTTT. This sequence encodes CASRGLAGGVRSDTQYF.

This clone was detected a few times. The chain has TRBV4-1 and TRBJ1-5, with D maybe TRBD1 (6 bases). CDR3 length equals 18 residues. Germline CDR1 MGHRA, CDR2 YSYEKL. V was trimmed by 0 bases and J by 6 bases, leaving 21 bases between them. Here the CDR3 reads CASSQDMPGTRISQPQHF. The CDR3 DNA reads TGCGCCAGCAGCCAAGACATGCCCGGGACACGGATTTCTCAGCCCCAGCATTTT.

This clone was counted between two and nine times. The J gene is TRBJ1-6, the V gene TRBV18; 7 nucleotides align to TRBD1. Germline CDR1 is KGHSH and CDR2 is LQKENI. V dropped 0 bases and J dropped 0; count of bases not matched to a gene: 5. The length of the CDR3 is 18 residues. CDR3 region: CASSPPTGVSSYNSPLHF. The CDR3 bases are TGTGCCAGCTCACCACCCACAGGGGTGAGCTCCTATAATTCACCCCTCCACTTT. The variable domain in full, with the rest retrieved from reference TRBV18 and TRBJ1-6, is NAGVMQNPRHLVRRRGQEARLRCSPMKGHSHVYWYRQLPEEGLKFMVYLQKENIIDESGMPKERFSAEFPKEGPSILRIQQVVRGDSAAYFCASSPPTGVSSYNSPLHFGNGTRLTVT.

The chain uses TRBV4-3 and TRBJ1-4, with D tentatively TRBD1 (6 bases). The length of the CDR3 is 16 residues. Germline V gives CDR1 LGHNA, CDR2 YSLEER. The V end lost 1 base, the J end lost 8 bases, and 17 bases lay between the germline ends. This CDR3 reads CASSQGSGRGREKLFF. CDR3 coding DNA: TGCGCCAGCAGCCAAGGCTCCGGGAGGGGGAGAGAAAAACTGTTTTTT.

This clone was counted a few times. This sequence joins TRBV7-2 and TRBJ2-3; D may be TRBD1 (6 bases). The germline V gene has CDR1 SGHTA and CDR2 FQGNSA. V gave up 4 bases and J gave up 2 bases, with 13 bases separating them. This CDR3 spans 15 amino acids. In nucleotides, the CDR3 is TGTGCCAGCAGCTCTACGCAGGGGCTCACAGATACGCAGTATTTT. Translation gives CASSSTQGLTDTQYF.

As concerns this clone: The same CDR3 arises from other DNA sequences in this sample as well. The chain couples TRBV30 to TRBJ2-7; D is unclear. V was trimmed by 3 bases and J by 2 bases, leaving 5 bases between them. Germline CDR1 reads GTSNPN; CDR2 reads SVGIG (reference sequence). The CDR3 spans 11 residues. CDR3 coding DNA: TGTGCCTGGAGCGCTACCTACGAGCAGTACTTC. Protein: CAWSATYEQYF.

The chain joins TRBV14 to TRBJ1-3; D is ambiguous. The CDR3 is made up of 14 amino acids. Per germline, CDR1 SGHDN and CDR2 FVKESK. Trimming removed 3 bases at V and 0 bases at J, with 6 bases between. This CDR3 reads CASSHINSGNTIYF. CDR3 in DNA: TGTGCCAGCAGCCATATAAACTCTGGAAACACCATATATTTT. Full variable domain (missing parts from reference TRBV14 and TRBJ1-3): EAGVTQFPSHSVIEKGQTVTLRCDPISGHDNLYWYRRVMGKEIKFLLHFVKESKQDESGMPNNRFLAERTGGTYSTLKVQPAELEDSGVYFCASSHINSGNTIYFGEGSWLTVV.

The gene calls are TRBV7-2 and TRBJ2-1; 9 bases line up with TRBD1. Losses at the gene ends were 5 bases for V and 7 bases for J; bases not matched to a gene: 12. This CDR3 has 16 residues. Germline V gives CDR1 SGHTA, CDR2 FQGNSA. The CDR3: CASSPSQGAGRNEQFF. The DNA for the CDR3 is TGTGCCAGCAGCCCCTCACAGGGGGCGGGTAGGAATGAGCAGTTCTTC. Together with reference TRBV7-2 and TRBJ2-1, the CDR3 gives the full variable domain: GAGVSQSPSNKVTEKGKDVELRCDPISGHTALYWYRQSLGQGLEFLIYFQGNSAPDKSGLPSDRFSAERTGGSVSTLTIQRTQQEDSAVYLCASSPSQGAGRNEQFFGPGTRLTVL.

This clone has a handful of counts. The chain has TRBV20-1 and TRBJ2-3, with D uncertain. Trimming took off 6 bases at V and 6 bases at J, with 7 bases between the two ends. CDR3 length: 10 residues. CDR1 DFQATT and CDR2 SNEGSKA come from the germline V gene (reference sequence). DNA of the CDR3: TGCAGTGCAGAGTCGGATACGCAGTATTTT. Protein sequence: CSAESDTQYF.

In this sample, this clone turned up a few times. The chain uses TRBV30 and TRBJ1-2; D gene ambiguous. The V end lost 4 bases, the J end lost 0 bases, and 18 bases lay between the germline ends. The CDR3 is 16 amino acids. Germline CDR1 is GTSNPN and CDR2 is SVGIG (reference sequence). As DNA, the CDR3 is TGTGCCTGGAAAGTTAGGTATACCGGGACTAACTATGGCTACACCTTC. This gives the protein CAWKVRYTGTNYGYTF.

The V call is TRBV4-2, the J call TRBJ2-1, with 8 positions matching TRBD2. Trimming took 1 base from V and 6 from J; bases not matched to a gene: 2. This CDR3 comprises 14 residues. Germline CDR1 and CDR2: LGHNA and YNFKEQ. The CDR3 bases are TGTGCCAGCAGCCAAGGGGGGACTAGCAATGAGCAGTTCTTC. It specifies CASSQGGTSNEQFF.

J is TRBJ2-3 and V is TRBV6-5; D might be TRBD2 (6 bases). In germline, CDR1 is MNHEY, CDR2 SVGAGI. The CDR3 runs to 14 residues. V lost 8 bases, J lost 2 bases, and 14 bases lay in between. The CDR3, as DNA: TGTGCCAGCGCCGCGGGGTCCGACACAGATACGCAGTATTTT. It translates to CASAAGSDTDTQYF.

V gene TRBV4-1 combines with J gene TRBJ2-2; 9 bases match TRBD1. The CDR3 is 15 amino acids. V trimming: 4 bases; J trimming: 3 bases; junction bases outside the gene matches: 3. Germline V gene lookup returns CDR1 MGHRA and CDR2 YSYEKL. The CDR3 region is CASSPRDRDTGELFF. The CDR3, as DNA: TGCGCCAGCAGCCCCCGGGACAGGGACACCGGGGAGCTGTTTTTT.

In this sample, this clone turned up a few times. The V gene is TRBV7-8, the J gene TRBJ2-1; possible D gene TRBD1, 6 bases. Germline V gene data show CDR1 as SGHVS and CDR2 as FQNEAQ. Trimming cost V 2 bases and J 2 bases, with 19 bases left between them. The CDR3 is 18 residues long. Here the CDR3 DNA reads TGTGCCAGCAGCTTAAACAGGGATACTTTGATCACCTACAATGAGCAGTTCTTC. Encoded protein: CASSLNRDTLITYNEQFF.

This chain links TRBV29-1 with TRBJ2-5; 9 nucleotides line up with TRBD2. Germline CDR1 SQVTM, CDR2 ANQGSEA. The CDR3 sequence is 15 residues long. V dropped 0 bases and J dropped 4; count of bases not matched to a gene: 6. The CDR3 coding sequence is TGCAGCGTTGAAGATTCCGCGGGGGGGAGAGAGACCCAGTACTTC. Translated, it gives CSVEDSAGGRETQYF.

The V and J genes are TRBV18 and TRBJ2-1; 10 bases map to TRBD2. After removal of 1 base from V and 0 bases from J, the junction contained 3 bases not matched to a gene. From germline, CDR1 is KGHSH and CDR2 LQKENI. The CDR3 is 17 residues long. CDR3 DNA: TGTGCCAGCTCACCACTGAGCGGGGGGGCCTCCTACAATGAGCAGTTCTTC. Translation gives CASSPLSGGASYNEQFF.

This clone was counted between two and nine times. This CDR3 is also generated by other DNA sequences in the sample. The chain couples TRBV18 to TRBJ1-1; no reliable D call. Germline V gives CDR1 KGHSH, CDR2 LQKENI. The CDR3 length is 13 residues. Trimming took 3 bases from V and 1 from J, leaving 6 bases between them. In nucleotides, the CDR3 is TGTGCCAGCTCACCGGGGAGGAACACTGAAGCTTTCTTT. It specifies CASSPGRNTEAFF.